This T cell receptor (beta chain) was sequenced in a study of cytomegalovirus exposure and HLA in healthy donors. After removal of 0 bases from V and 4 bases from J, the junction contained 3 bases not matched to a gene. This CDR3 is built from 15 residues. CDR1 SGHRS and CDR2 YFSETQ come from the germline V gene. Assay: immunoSEQ multiplex PCR; the TCRdb copy retains only in-frame clones and omits some. The sample records 120,000 or so clones, 85% to 90% being singletons. This receptor was taken from a young woman in good health and CMV-seronegative. V usage is TRBV5-1 and J usage is TRBJ2-1; TRBD2 agrees at 8 bases. The sample was PBMCs. The CDR3 protein is CASSLVAGGYNEQFF. DNA for the CDR3: TGCGCCAGCAGCTTGGTCGCGGGGGGTTACAATGAGCAGTTCTTC.